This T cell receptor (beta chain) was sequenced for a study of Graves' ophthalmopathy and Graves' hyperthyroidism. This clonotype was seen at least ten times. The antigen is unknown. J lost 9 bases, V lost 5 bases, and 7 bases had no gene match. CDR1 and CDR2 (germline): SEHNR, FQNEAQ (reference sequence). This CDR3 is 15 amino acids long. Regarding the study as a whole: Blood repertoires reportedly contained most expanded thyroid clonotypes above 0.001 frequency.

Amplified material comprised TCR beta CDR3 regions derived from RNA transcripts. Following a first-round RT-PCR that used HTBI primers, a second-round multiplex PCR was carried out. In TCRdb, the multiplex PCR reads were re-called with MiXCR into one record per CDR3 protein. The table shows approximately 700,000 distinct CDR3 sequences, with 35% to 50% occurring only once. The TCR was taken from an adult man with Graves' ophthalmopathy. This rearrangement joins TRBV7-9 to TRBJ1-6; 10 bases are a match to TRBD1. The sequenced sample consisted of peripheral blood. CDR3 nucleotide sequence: TGTGCCAGCAGCCCAGACAGGGGGCAGCGTTCACCCCTCCACTTT. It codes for CASSPDRGQRSPLHF.